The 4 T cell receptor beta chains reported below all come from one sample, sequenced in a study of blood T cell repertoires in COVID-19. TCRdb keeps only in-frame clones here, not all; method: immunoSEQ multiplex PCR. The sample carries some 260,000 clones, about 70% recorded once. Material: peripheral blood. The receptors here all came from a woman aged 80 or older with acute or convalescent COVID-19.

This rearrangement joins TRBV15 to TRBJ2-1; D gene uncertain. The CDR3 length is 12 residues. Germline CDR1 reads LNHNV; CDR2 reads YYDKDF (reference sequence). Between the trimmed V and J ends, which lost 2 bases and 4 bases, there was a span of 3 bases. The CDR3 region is CATSRLYNEQFF. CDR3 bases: TGTGCCACCAGCAGACTGTACAATGAGCAGTTCTTC.

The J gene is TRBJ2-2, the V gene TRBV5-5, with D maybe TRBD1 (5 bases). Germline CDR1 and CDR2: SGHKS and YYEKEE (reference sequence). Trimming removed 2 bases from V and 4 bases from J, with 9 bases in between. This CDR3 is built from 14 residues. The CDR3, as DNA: TGTGCCAGCAGCTTAATGACAGTCACCGGGGAGCTGTTTTTT. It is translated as CASSLMTVTGELFF.

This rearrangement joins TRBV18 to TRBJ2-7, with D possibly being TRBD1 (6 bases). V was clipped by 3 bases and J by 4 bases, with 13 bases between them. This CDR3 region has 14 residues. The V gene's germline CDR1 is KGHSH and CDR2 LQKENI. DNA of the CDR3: TGTGCCAGCTCACCCGGACAGTCCTTATACGAGCAGTACTTC. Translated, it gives CASSPGQSLYEQYF. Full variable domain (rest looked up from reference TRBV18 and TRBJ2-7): NAGVMQNPRHLVRRRGQEARLRCSPMKGHSHVYWYRQLPEEGLKFMVYLQKENIIDESGMPKERFSAEFPKEGPSILRIQQVVRGDSAAYFCASSPGQSLYEQYFGPGTRLTVT.

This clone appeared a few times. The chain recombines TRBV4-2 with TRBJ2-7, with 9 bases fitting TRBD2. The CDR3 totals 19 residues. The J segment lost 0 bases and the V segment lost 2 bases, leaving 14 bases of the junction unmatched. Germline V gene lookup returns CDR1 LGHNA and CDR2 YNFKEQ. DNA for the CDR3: TGTGCCAGCAGCCAAACTGCAAGCGGGAGGCTTACTAGCTCCTACGAGCAGTACTTC. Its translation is CASSQTASGRLTSSYEQYF.